The 14 T cell receptor beta chains below all came from one sample that was sequenced in a study of T cell repertoires in cytomegalovirus infection. TCRdb used MiXCR to reprocess the reads, holding one entry per CDR3 protein. The repertoire includes some 680,000 distinct CDR3 sequences, 35% to 45% of them detected once, and 2.5% to 3% sits in the top ten. Sequenced sample: PBMCs. These receptors all stem from a human donor in good health (CMV status not recorded). Some clones in this sample may be carry-over from other donors' samples.

A few counts support this clonotype. This chain uses TRBV12-3 or TRBV12-4 with TRBJ2-2; no definite D call. The CDR3 length is 16 residues. The V gene lost 0 bases and the J gene lost 1 base, with 9 bases spanning the gap. The CDR3, as DNA: TGTGCCAGCAGTTTAGCGCAGCCGGAGAACACCGGGGAGCTGTTTTTT. It translates to CASSLAQPENTGELFF.

V and J are TRBV27 and TRBJ1-4, with TRBD1 identical over 8 bases. The CDR3 length is 18 residues. CDR1 and CDR2 (germline): MNHEY, SMNVEV (reference sequence). The V gene end was trimmed by 0 bases and the J gene end by 4 bases; junction bases not matched to a gene: 10. CDR3 sequence reads: CASSLSPPTGGINEKLFF. The CDR3 region has the DNA TGTGCCAGCAGTTTATCCCCGCCCACAGGGGGAATTAATGAAAAACTGTTTTTT.

This clonotype has just a few counts. The V call is TRBV29-1, the J call TRBJ1-3; D is possibly TRBD1 (6 bases). The CDR3 contains 14 residues. Germline V CDR1 and CDR2: SQVTM, ANQGSEA. V shed 2 bases and J shed 4 bases, with 12 bases lying between them. The CDR3 DNA follows: TGCAGCGTTGAAAGGCAGGGGCTGGGAAACACCATATATTTT. Protein product: CSVERQGLGNTIYF. The whole variable domain, filled in from reference TRBV29-1 and TRBJ1-3, reads SAVISQKPSRDICQRGTSLTIQCQVDSQVTMMFWYRQQPGQSLTLIATANQGSEATYESGFVIDKFPISRPNLTFSTLTVSNMSPEDSSIYLCSVERQGLGNTIYFGEGSWLTVV.

This chain connects TRBV12-3 or TRBV12-4 to TRBJ1-4, with 9 positions matching TRBD1. The CDR3 has 15 residues. Germline trimming cut 5 bases from V and 6 bases from J; bases unmatched to any gene: 7. Here the CDR3 DNA reads TGTGCCAGCAGTCCTGGGACAGGGTGGTATGAAAAACTGTTTTTT. As protein: CASSPGTGWYEKLFF.

This clonotype was observed a few times. This chain uses TRBV6-5 with TRBJ2-7; the match to TRBD2 covers 9 bases. The germline CDR1 and CDR2 sequences are MNHEY and SVGAGI. V trimming: 4 bases; J trimming: 5 bases; junction bases outside the gene matches: 24. The CDR3 spans 20 residues. The CDR3: CASSSPWTGNPGLASNEQYF. In DNA form, the CDR3 reads TGTGCCAGCAGTTCGCCCTGGACAGGTAATCCGGGACTAGCATCTAACGAGCAGTACTTC.

This clonotype was seen a handful of times. The V and J genes are TRBV12-3 or TRBV12-4 and TRBJ1-5; D call uncertain. V dropped 6 bases and J dropped 4 bases, with 7 bases sitting between them. The CDR3 runs to 12 residues. CDR3 loop: CASRLGNQPQHF. The CDR3 DNA reads TGTGCCAGCAGGCTGGGGAATCAGCCCCAGCATTTT.

This clonotype has just a few counts. The V gene is TRBV5-6, the J gene TRBJ2-1, with unresolved D. This CDR3 is built from 12 residues. Germline V CDR1 and CDR2: SGHDT, YYEEEE. Trimming took 2 bases from V and 9 from J, leaving 9 bases between them. The CDR3 spells CASSFGITEQFF. CDR3 nucleotide sequence: TGTGCCAGCAGCTTCGGTATAACTGAGCAGTTCTTC. Together with reference TRBV5-6 and TRBJ2-1, the CDR3 gives the full variable domain: DAGVTQSPTHLIKTRGQQVTLRCSPKSGHDTVSWYQQALGQGPQFIFQYYEEEERQRGNFPDRFSGHQFPNYSSELNVNALLLGDSALYLCASSFGITEQFFGPGTRLTVL.

This clonotype came up a few times. The rearrangement uses TRBV10-3 and TRBJ1-5; 11 bases map to TRBD1. CDR1 and CDR2 (germline): ENHRY, SYGVKD. This CDR3 has 16 residues. V lost 2 bases to trimming and J lost 8 bases; unmatched junction nucleotides: 8. CDR3 residues: CAISERGQGASKPQHF. The CDR3 DNA follows: TGTGCCATCAGTGAGCGAGGACAGGGGGCTAGTAAGCCCCAGCATTTT.

The gene calls are TRBV11-2 and TRBJ2-3; unclear D gene. Germline CDR1 is SGHAT and CDR2 is FQNNGV. The CDR3 totals 18 residues. V dropped 5 bases and J dropped 0 bases, with 21 bases sitting between them. The CDR3 DNA reads as TGTGCCAGCAGCCCAGGCGGTGGACGTAGGAGAAGCACAGATACGCAGTATTTT. Protein: CASSPGGGRRRSTDTQYF.

The chain's CDR3 is CSAVDRGSRAFF. For the CDR3, the DNA is TGCAGCGCTGTTGACAGGGGATCACGAGCTTTCTTT. The V gene is TRBV29-1, the J gene TRBJ1-1; 8 bases are a match to TRBD1. This CDR3 is 12 amino acids long. V was clipped by 7 bases and J by 10 bases; unmatched bases: 11. CDR1 is SQVTM, CDR2 ANQGSEA, per germline.

The chain combines TRBV29-1 with TRBJ2-7; maybe TRBD2 (6 bases). The CDR3 extends over 12 amino acids. V was shortened by 4 bases and J by 6 bases, with 13 bases between the two germline ends. Germline values: CDR1 SQVTM, CDR2 ANQGSEA. In DNA, the CDR3 is TGCAGCGTTGTTAAGGGACTGAGCGAGCAGTACTTC. It yields the protein CSVVKGLSEQYF.

This clonotype was detected many times. The chain couples TRBV7-3 to TRBJ1-1, with D uncertain. CDR1 is SGHTA, CDR2 FQGTGA, per germline. The CDR3 length is 15 residues. V was pared by 1 base and J by 1 base, with 10 bases between. CDR3 sequence: CASSLIGQPNTEAFF. Here the CDR3 DNA reads TGTGCCAGCAGCTTAATTGGGCAGCCGAACACTGAAGCTTTCTTT.

This clonotype occurred many times. The chain uses TRBV7-2 and TRBJ2-7; TRBD1 aligns across 11 bases. Per the germline V gene, CDR1 is SGHTA and CDR2 is FQGNSA. Unmatched junction bases numbered 3, after V lost 4 bases and J lost 1 base. CDR3 length equals 15 residues. In DNA, the CDR3 is TGTGCCAGCAGCTGGGGACAGGGGGTTTCCTACGAGCAGTACTTC. Protein: CASSWGQGVSYEQYF.

This clonotype was found a few times. The chain combines TRBV28 with TRBJ2-7; the D gene could be TRBD1 or TRBD2 (6 bases each). Germline lookup yields CDR1 MDHEN and CDR2 SYDVKM. V lost 3 bases and J lost 5, with 17 bases in between. This CDR3 has 15 residues. CDR3 protein: CASSLEGGNVDEQYF. CDR3 coding DNA: TGTGCCAGCAGTTTGGAAGGGGGGAATGTCGACGAGCAGTACTTC.